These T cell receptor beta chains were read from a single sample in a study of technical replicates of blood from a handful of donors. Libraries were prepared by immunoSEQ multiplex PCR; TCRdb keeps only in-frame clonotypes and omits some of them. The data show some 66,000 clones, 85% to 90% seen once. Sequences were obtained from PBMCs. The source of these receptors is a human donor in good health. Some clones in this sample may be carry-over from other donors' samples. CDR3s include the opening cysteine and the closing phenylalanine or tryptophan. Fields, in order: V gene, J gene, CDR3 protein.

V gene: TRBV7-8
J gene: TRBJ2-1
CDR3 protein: CASSPSGASGIYNEQFF

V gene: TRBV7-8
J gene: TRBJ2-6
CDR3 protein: CASSLAYGGGGANVLTF

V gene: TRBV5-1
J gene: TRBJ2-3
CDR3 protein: CASSLGGPSVGTDTQYF

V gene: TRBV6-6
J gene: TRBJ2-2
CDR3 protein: CASSYQQGGTGELFF

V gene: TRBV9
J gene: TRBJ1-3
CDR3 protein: CASSVDLYSGNTIYF

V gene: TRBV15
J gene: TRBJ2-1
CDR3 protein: CATSRGQSYNEQFF

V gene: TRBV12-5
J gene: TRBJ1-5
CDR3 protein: CASGFEAYNQPQHF

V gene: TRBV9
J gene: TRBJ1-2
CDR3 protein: CASSVGQGYGYTF

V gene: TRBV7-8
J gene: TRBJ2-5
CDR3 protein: CASSDRDRGTSQTQYF

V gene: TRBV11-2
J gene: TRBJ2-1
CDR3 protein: CASSFATSGSYNEQFF

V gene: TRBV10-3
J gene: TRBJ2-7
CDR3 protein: CAISETGPYEQYF

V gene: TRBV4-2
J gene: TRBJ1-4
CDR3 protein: CASRTGQLNEKLFF

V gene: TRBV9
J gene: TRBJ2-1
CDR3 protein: CASSALGTGDYNEQFF

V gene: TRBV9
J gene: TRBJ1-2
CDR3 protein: CASSVGRSGVDYGYTF

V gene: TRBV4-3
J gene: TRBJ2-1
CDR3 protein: CASSQTSGGGYEQFF

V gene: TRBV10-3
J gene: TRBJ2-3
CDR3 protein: CATYSGGPTDTQYF